The 5 T cell receptor beta chains below were found in one sample sequenced in a study of cytomegalovirus exposure and HLA in healthy donors. Generated by immunoSEQ multiplex PCR, the TCRdb table keeps only in-frame clones and is missing some. The repertoire has roughly 100,000 clones, 85% to 95% of them found once; the top ten carry roughly 0.9%. Sequenced material: PBMCs. The receptor source for this set is a woman under 30 in good health and CMV-seronegative.

V gene TRBV6-1 combines with J gene TRBJ1-1, with 7 nucleotides matching TRBD1. J was trimmed by 1 base and V by 8 bases; bases with no gene match: 4. The CDR3 is 13 amino acids. The germline CDR1 and CDR2 sequences are MNHNS and SASEGT. CDR3 nucleotide sequence: TGTGCCAGCGTTAAGGGGGCGAACACTGAAGCTTTCTTT. Its translation: CASVKGANTEAFF.

This clone came up once. The chain links TRBV21-1 to TRBJ2-7; the table's D gene call, TRBD2, was not cross checked with the DNA. TRBV21-1 corresponds to a pseudogene. This CDR3 has 16 amino acids. In nucleotides, the CDR3 is TGTGCCAGCAGCACCCGAAGGCCTCGGTCGGGGTACGAGCAGTACTTC. It specifies CASSTRRPRSGYEQYF.

The chain recombines TRBV10-3 with TRBJ1-2; no clear D. Germline CDR1 reads ENHRY; CDR2 reads SYGVKD. The germline V and J ends were trimmed by 9 bases and 1 base, with 18 bases remaining between them. This CDR3 comprises 15 residues. CDR3 sequence: CAIQDTDQRNYGYTF. The CDR3, as DNA: TGTGCCATTCAAGATACTGATCAACGTAACTATGGCTACACCTTC.

The V and J genes are TRBV2 and TRBJ2-1; TRBD1 aligns across 7 bases. J lost 8 bases, V lost 6 bases, and 7 bases had no gene match. The CDR3 extends over 13 amino acids. CDR1 and CDR2 (germline): SNHLY, FYNNEI. In DNA, the CDR3 is TGTGCCAGCAGGGAGACAGGGATCGATGAGCAGTTCTTC. Protein: CASRETGIDEQFF.

The rearrangement links TRBV21-1 to TRBJ2-7; TRBD2, as called in the table, went unchecked against the DNA. TRBV21-1 is a listed pseudogene. This CDR3 region has 17 residues. DNA for the CDR3: TGTGCCAGCAGCAAAGAGATAGCGGGAGACGACTCCTACGAGCAGTACTTC. Amino acid sequence: CASSKEIAGDDSYEQYF.